Presented here are 22 T cell receptor beta chains from one specimen sequenced in a study of T-cell memory formation after mild COVID-19. Using its own MiXCR run on the 5' RACE reads, TCRdb lists one record per CDR3 protein. The table lists about 560,000 distinct CDR3 sequences, around 15% of them singletons. The sample taken for sequencing was PBMCs or a T cell subset sorted from them (not recorded which). These TCRs come from an adult woman who had mild COVID-19 (a few samples of this study predate the infection). Cell type and time point are not known.

Only a few counts were recorded for this clonotype. The rearrangement joins TRBV15 to TRBJ2-5, with TRBD2 as a possible D gene (5 bases). Germline lookup yields CDR1 LNHNV and CDR2 YYDKDF (reference sequence). The CDR3 covers 15 residues. Trimming removed 4 bases at V and 4 bases at J, with 16 bases between. The CDR3 region is CATSKDTKRIETQYF. CDR3 bases: TGTGCCACCAGCAAAGACACCAAGCGGATAGAGACCCAGTACTTC.

This clonotype was seen a handful of times. The chain has TRBV3-1 and TRBJ2-7, with 8 bases that match TRBD1. V dropped 4 bases and J dropped 7; count of bases not matched to a gene: 12. From germline, CDR1 is LGHDT and CDR2 YNNKEL (reference sequence). This CDR3 has 15 amino acids. CDR3 in DNA: TGTGCCAGCAGCCCCCTGGACAGGGATGTACGGGAGCAGTACTTC. It is translated as CASSPLDRDVREQYF.

This clonotype was picked up a small number of times. The rearrangement links TRBV5-1 to TRBJ2-3, with 7 bases aligning to TRBD2. The V segment lost 4 bases and the J segment 0 bases; nucleotides outside the gene matches: 14. Germline V gene sequence: CDR1 SGHRS, CDR2 YFSETQ. The CDR3 spans 18 residues. The CDR3 here is CASSPSRGAGYSTDTQYF. CDR3 DNA sequence: TGCGCCAGCAGCCCCAGCCGGGGAGCGGGATATAGCACAGATACGCAGTATTTT.

This clonotype was counted ten times or more. The chain has TRBV24-1 and TRBJ1-1; no firm D call. Trimming pared 0 bases from V and 11 bases from J, leaving 12 bases between. The CDR3 is made up of 13 amino acids. CDR1 KGHDR and CDR2 SFDVKD come from the germline V gene. DNA for the CDR3: TGTGCCACCAGTGATTTGGGAAGGGCCGGGGCTTTCTTT. Amino acids: CATSDLGRAGAFF.

This clonotype was counted only a few times. V gene TRBV27 combines with J gene TRBJ2-4; 13 bases fit TRBD2. The V segment lost 4 bases and the J segment 2 bases; nucleotides outside the gene matches: 2. This CDR3 has 16 residues. Germline CDR1 reads MNHEY; CDR2 reads SMNVEV (reference sequence). The CDR3 loop reads CASSWTSGSTKNIQYF. CDR3 sequence (DNA): TGTGCCAGCAGTTGGACTAGCGGGAGTACCAAAAACATTCAGTACTTC.

The chain joins TRBV10-3 to TRBJ1-1; D perhaps matches TRBD1 (5 bases). Trimming cost V 5 bases and J 1 base, with 11 bases left between them. The CDR3 length is 14 residues. CDR1 and CDR2 from the germline V gene are ENHRY and SYGVKD. The CDR3 spells CAISPGGSNTEAFF. The CDR3 DNA reads TGTGCCATCAGTCCGGGGGGTTCGAACACTGAAGCTTTCTTT.

This clonotype was seen ten or more times. V and J are TRBV6-5 and TRBJ1-2, with TRBD1 matching over 9 bases. The junction had 7 bases not matched to a gene; V was cut back by 5 bases and J by 3 bases. Looked up from germline, CDR1 is MNHEY and CDR2 is SVGAGI. The CDR3 sequence is 15 residues long. CDR3 in amino acids: CASSPTDRGYYGYTF. DNA for the CDR3: TGTGCCAGCAGTCCGACGGACAGGGGCTACTATGGCTACACCTTC.

V and J are TRBV7-9 and TRBJ1-1, with D possibly TRBD1 on 6 matching bases. With 5 bases removed from V and 2 bases from J, the gap between germline ends came to 15 bases. The germline gives CDR1 SEHNR, CDR2 FQNEAQ (reference sequence). The length of the CDR3 is 15 residues. This CDR3 reads CASSVHGGTNTEAFF. In nucleotides, the CDR3 is TGTGCCAGCAGCGTCCACGGGGGCACCAACACTGAAGCTTTCTTT.

In this sample, this clonotype turned up a few times. In DNA, the CDR3 is TGTGCCAGCTTAGCGGGAGGGCAACAAGAGACCCAGTACTTC. Protein: CASLAGGQQETQYF. This rearrangement joins TRBV12-3 or TRBV12-4 to TRBJ2-5; 11 bases map to TRBD2. After removal of 8 bases from V and 2 bases from J, the junction contained 4 bases not matched to a gene. The CDR3 runs to 14 residues.

The genes are TRBV7-2 and TRBJ2-2; D may correspond to TRBD1 or TRBD2 (5 bases each). Trimming removed 2 bases at V and 4 bases at J, with 17 bases between. Looked up from germline, CDR1 is SGHTA and CDR2 is FQGNSA. This CDR3 has 17 residues. The CDR3 sequence: CASSLRSGLGATGELFF. The CDR3 DNA is TGTGCCAGCAGCTTAAGGTCTGGACTCGGGGCCACCGGGGAGCTGTTTTTT.

The chain recombines TRBV7-2 with TRBJ2-7; TRBD1 aligns across 8 bases. With V trimmed by 5 bases and J by 4 bases, 10 bases remained unmatched. The germline V gene encodes CDR1 SGHTA and CDR2 FQGNSA. The CDR3 has 15 residues. Written as DNA, the CDR3 is TGTGCCAGCAGCCCCAGGGGGCAGGGGAGGTACGAGCAGTACTTC. It is translated as CASSPRGQGRYEQYF.

This clonotype has only a few counts. The J gene is TRBJ2-3, the V gene TRBV27; 9 bases line up with TRBD1. Germline CDR1 reads MNHEY; CDR2 reads SMNVEV (reference sequence). The CDR3 runs to 17 residues. V lost 5 bases and J lost 5; bases outside the gene matches: 14. The CDR3 coding sequence is TGTGCCAGCAGTCCAGATTTTGGACAGGGGCAGGGAGATACGCAGTATTTT. As protein: CASSPDFGQGQGDTQYF.

J is TRBJ1-2 and V is TRBV7-9; 7 nucleotides align to TRBD1. The CDR3 is made up of 13 amino acids. Germline trimming cut 5 bases from V and 8 bases from J; bases unmatched to any gene: 8. Germline V gives CDR1 SEHNR, CDR2 FQNEAQ (reference sequence). The DNA for the CDR3 is TGTGCCAGCAGCGCCGAGGGGGCGCTAGGCTACACCTTC. Its protein is CASSAEGALGYTF.

This clonotype has only a few counts. The V call is TRBV24-1, the J call TRBJ1-6; possibly TRBD1 for D (5 bases). The V end lost 2 bases, the J end lost 7 bases, and 11 bases lay between the germline ends. Germline V lookup: CDR1 KGHDR, CDR2 SFDVKD. CDR3 length: 15 residues. In nucleotides, the CDR3 is TGTGCCACCAGTGATTCTTCAGGGAACAATTCACCCCTCCACTTT. This translates into CATSDSSGNNSPLHF.

In its sample, this clonotype was seen a few times. V gene TRBV29-1 combines with J gene TRBJ2-3, with 8 bases aligning to TRBD2. The trim removed 4 bases at V and 3 bases at J, leaving 6 bases unmatched. CDR3 length: 14 residues. The germline V gene encodes CDR1 SQVTM and CDR2 ANQGSEA. CDR3 sequence: CSVAGGNPTDTQYF. CDR3 DNA sequence: TGCAGCGTTGCGGGGGGGAACCCTACAGATACGCAGTATTTT.

This clonotype came up a few times. The chain links TRBV18 to TRBJ2-7, with 8 bases that match TRBD1. Per germline, CDR1 KGHSH and CDR2 LQKENI. V shed 3 bases and J 4 bases; nucleotides not matched to a gene: 17. This CDR3 spans 18 amino acids. In DNA, the CDR3 is TGTGCCAGCTCACCCCGGGACAGGCTCGGAATGGAGAAATACGAGCAGTACTTC. Protein: CASSPRDRLGMEKYEQYF.

This clonotype was seen a handful of times. The V and J genes are TRBV5-1 and TRBJ2-3, with 7 bases fitting TRBD2. Unmatched junction bases numbered 2, after V lost 1 base and J lost 0 bases. The germline V gene encodes CDR1 SGHRS and CDR2 YFSETQ. The CDR3 is 15 amino acids. CDR3 loop: CASSLNGGSTDTQYF. As DNA, the CDR3 is TGCGCCAGCAGCTTGAACGGGGGGAGCACAGATACGCAGTATTTT. The full variable domain, with the rest looked up from reference TRBV5-1 and TRBJ2-3, is KAGVTQTPRYLIKTRGQQVTLSCSPISGHRSVSWYQQTPGQGLQFLFEYFSETQRNKGNFPGRFSGRQFSNSRSEMNVSTLELGDSALYLCASSLNGGSTDTQYFGPGTRLTVL.

The rearrangement links TRBV4-2 to TRBJ2-7; TRBD2 might be the D (6 bases). The CDR3 loop spans 13 amino acids. The germline V and J ends were trimmed by 5 bases and 6 bases, with 14 bases remaining between them. In germline, CDR1 is LGHNA, CDR2 YNFKEQ. The CDR3: CASSLGEAGEQYF. The CDR3 DNA sequence: TGTGCCAGCAGCTTAGGGGAGGCGGGCGAGCAGTACTTC.

V gene TRBV20-1 combines with J gene TRBJ1-1, with D possibly TRBD1 on 5 matching bases. Germline assignment: CDR1 DFQATT and CDR2 SNEGSKA (reference sequence). V lost 0 bases, J lost 6 bases, and 14 bases lay in between. This CDR3 has 14 residues. In DNA form, the CDR3 reads TGCAGTGCTAGAGATCAGGGCGTTAGGGCTGAAGCTTTCTTT. Translation gives CSARDQGVRAEAFF.

This clonotype has only a few counts. The gene calls are TRBV9 and TRBJ2-6, with TRBD1 matching 7 bases. Germline V gene lookup returns CDR1 SGDLS and CDR2 YYNGEE. Losses at the gene ends were 5 bases for V and 6 bases for J; bases not matched to a gene: 8. The CDR3 runs to 15 residues. As DNA, the CDR3 is TGTGCCAGCAGTGACCGGGACAGCGAGGCCAACGTCCTGACTTTC. It translates to CASSDRDSEANVLTF.

The chain is built from TRBV29-1 and TRBJ2-7; TRBD2 agrees at 7 bases. V trimming: 6 bases; J trimming: 2 bases; junction bases outside the gene matches: 10. The germline CDR1 and CDR2 sequences are SQVTM and ANQGSEA. CDR3 size: 14 residues. CDR3 loop: CSVKERGGPYEQYF. The DNA for the CDR3 is TGCAGCGTCAAAGAGCGGGGTGGGCCCTACGAGCAGTACTTC.

The chain is built from TRBV24-1 and TRBJ1-1; 10 nucleotides match TRBD1. Unmatched junction bases numbered 6, after V lost 4 bases and J lost 5 bases. The germline V gene has CDR1 KGHDR and CDR2 SFDVKD. The CDR3 consists of 15 residues. Here the CDR3 DNA reads TGTGCCACCAGTGAGGACAGGGGGGGAAGGACTGAAGCTTTCTTT. Its translation: CATSEDRGGRTEAFF.